This TCR beta chain was found in a study of PD-1 blockade in classical Hodgkin lymphoma (dated by TCRdb to about 2020). Background on the whole study: Nivolumab dosing was 3 mg/kg intravenously every 2 weeks, continuing until either disease progression or unacceptable toxicity. To define a peripheral blood immune signature of response to PD-1 blockade in classical Hodgkin lymphoma, the study combined TCR beta sequencing with CyTOF.

The junction shows trimming of 6 bases on V and 5 bases on J, and the gene matches do not reach 11 bases of it. The germline V gene gives CDR1 as MNHEY and CDR2 as SVGAGI. From its cysteine to its phenylalanine, the CDR3 spans 15 amino acids. The DNA shown is the 45-base CDR3, in frame from base 1. Details on this clone: Its binding antigen is unknown. No base qualities exist here, and no much larger clone lies one base off it.

Genomic DNA was isolated using the Qiagen DNeasy kit from unsorted PBMCs as well as from negatively selected CD4+ and CD8+ fractions. TCR beta CDR3 regions were amplified by immunoSEQ multiplex PCR using primers annealing to V and J segments. A synthetic immune receptor repertoire was used to minimize amplification bias, and any residual bias was removed computationally once sequencing was done. For the original study's pipeline: Custom Python scripts were used to quantify repertoire diversity as the Shannon entropy index. Unsorted, CD4+ and CD8+ repertoires were analyzed separately, except for combined analyses in which CD4+ and CD8+ sequences were merged in silico. Clonal expansion was defined as a frequency increase of at least 2-fold after treatment compared with C1D1, and clones undetected at baseline were assigned a pseudocount of 0.5. Clones with 0 or 1 copy at C1D1 were classified as singleton clones, and clones with 2 or more copies were classified as non-singleton clones. Clones expanded in unsorted samples were labelled as CD4+, CD8+ or unknown by matching protein sequences in sorted samples from the same patient. Wilcoxon tests on paired samples were used to test changes in diversity from C1D1 to C4D1. This immuneACCESS table, as held by TCRdb, lists in-frame sequences with V and J called but not all clones. Of the missing ones, under half trace to an unresolved V gene in checked studies; the others have no known cause. For V, J and clone size, that table is used; D and trimming come from the DNA. The sample includes 50,000 or so clones, with around 89% observed a single time. Of the sample, approximately 15% falls within the top ten clones.

The time point label of this sample denotes: cycle 4 day 1 (C4D1), after 5 to 7 weeks of nivolumab. Relapse after autologous stem cell transplantation had occurred in all trial patients, and cohorts A, B and C were distinguished by prior brentuximab vedotin exposure. A total of around 59 patients with relapsed/refractory classical Hodgkin lymphoma made up the trial cohort, and each patient's best overall response was complete response, partial response or progressive disease. Single-agent nivolumab was administered to trial patients in the multi-cohort phase II CheckMate 205 trial. An independent review committee assessed best overall response using the 2007 International Working Group response criteria. PBMCs from the trial were collected at three points: immediately before nivolumab initiation (C1D1), and during therapy at cycle 2 day 1 and cycle 4 day 1. After peripheral blood was drawn into 8 mL Vacutainer Cell Preparation Tubes, PBMCs were isolated by centrifugation and then cryopreserved.

What the authors observed across the whole study: Patients starting nivolumab less than 1 year after ASCT had lower diversity and were excluded from later analyses to avoid confounding by immune reconstitution. A significant rise by C4D1 was seen in CD4+ but not CD8+ TCR diversity (p=0.0027 vs p=0.16), with the rise being most apparent in complete responders (p=0.02). The study was restricted to a single clinical trial cohort, and the causes of repertoire differences, possibly disease activity or prior therapy, were left undefined. Baseline TCR diversity was reported as lower in newly diagnosed patients than in healthy donors, and lower still in relapsed/refractory patients. Trial patients with a complete response had baseline diversity similar to that of newly diagnosed patients, while partial responders and progressors had significantly lower diversity.

The TCR originated in a human donor with classical Hodgkin lymphoma. The receptor chain draws on TRBV6-5 and TRBJ2-3, with TRBD1 identical over 7 junction bases. The input for sequencing was peripheral blood mononuclear cells (PBMCs), taken before the fourth cycle of nivolumab. The encoded CDR3 is CASRPGQVIGDTQYF. The sequence in DNA is TGTGCCAGCAGGCCCGGACAGGTGATCGGAGATACGCAGTATTTT.